Presented here are 16 T cell receptor beta chains from one specimen sequenced in a study of blood T cell repertoires in COVID-19. Only in-frame clones appear in the TCRdb table, and some are missing; sequencing was by immunoSEQ multiplex PCR. Of over 60,000 clones listed, 83% are singletons. The sample comprised peripheral blood. These receptors came from a man in his fifties or sixties with COVID-19, enrolled during active disease.

The CDR3 sequence: CAWSVLDTQYF. The CDR3 DNA reads TGTGCCTGGAGTGTACTAGATACGCAGTATTTT. This chain connects TRBV30 to TRBJ2-3; no reliable D call. Germline V CDR1 and CDR2: GTSNPN, SVGIG (reference sequence). CDR3 length: 11 residues. Trimming shortened V by 0 bases and J by 5 bases, and 3 bases separated the two germline ends.

The genes are TRBV2 and TRBJ2-1, with 14 bases matching TRBD2. CDR1 SNHLY and CDR2 FYNNEI come from the germline V gene. Unmatched junction bases numbered 2, after V lost 7 bases and J lost 9 bases. This CDR3 region has 13 residues. This CDR3 is CASMGLAGVEQFF. In nucleotides, the CDR3 is TGTGCCAGCATGGGACTAGCGGGAGTTGAGCAGTTCTTC.

The J gene is TRBJ1-2, the V gene TRBV6-5, with 9 bases aligning to TRBD1. The germline V gene encodes CDR1 MNHEY and CDR2 SVGAGI. V lost 4 bases to trimming and J lost 3 bases; unmatched junction nucleotides: 0. This CDR3 region has 13 residues. CDR3 sequence: CASSWDRDYGYTF. As DNA, the CDR3 is TGTGCCAGCAGTTGGGACAGGGACTATGGCTACACCTTC.

V and J are TRBV6-6 and TRBJ2-5, with D tentatively TRBD2 (5 bases). In germline, CDR1 is MNHNY, CDR2 SVGAGI (reference sequence). Trimming took 2 bases from V and 5 from J, leaving 12 bases between them. The CDR3 is made up of 14 amino acids. The CDR3 sequence is CASSYPGRDETQYF. As DNA, the CDR3 is TGTGCCAGCAGTTACCCCGGCCGGGATGAGACCCAGTACTTC.

The chain recombines TRBV6-2 or TRBV6-3 with TRBJ2-6, with 9 bases matching TRBD1. After removal of 6 bases from V and 0 bases from J, the junction contained 9 bases not matched to a gene. The germline gives CDR1 MNHEY, CDR2 SVGEGT. The CDR3 covers 18 residues. The CDR3 sequence is CASSLTGGAGSGANVLTF. The DNA for the CDR3 is TGTGCCAGCAGCCTTACAGGGGGCGCGGGCTCTGGGGCCAACGTCCTGACTTTC.

Points on this clone: The same CDR3 also results from other DNA sequences found in this sample. The V and J genes are TRBV18 and TRBJ2-5; D call uncertain. CDR1 is KGHSH, CDR2 LQKENI, per germline. V shed 3 bases and J shed 1 base, with 6 bases lying between them. This CDR3 contains 13 residues. The CDR3 is CASSPGSQETQYF. Written as DNA, the CDR3 is TGTGCCAGCTCACCCGGGTCCCAAGAGACCCAGTACTTC. The full variable domain, completed using reference TRBV18 and TRBJ2-5, is NAGVMQNPRHLVRRRGQEARLRCSPMKGHSHVYWYRQLPEEGLKFMVYLQKENIIDESGMPKERFSAEFPKEGPSILRIQQVVRGDSAAYFCASSPGSQETQYFGPGTRLLVL.

The chain carries TRBV14 and TRBJ2-1; TRBD2 aligns across 8 bases. The CDR3 has 15 residues. Germline V lookup: CDR1 SGHDN, CDR2 FVKESK. The V and J ends lost 8 bases and 2 bases, in that order; junction bases with no gene match: 8. Here the CDR3 DNA reads TGTGCCAGCCAGCGGGGGACCAATACCTACAATGAGCAGTTCTTC. Protein: CASQRGTNTYNEQFF.

This chain uses TRBV5-1 with TRBJ2-5; D is uncertain. Germline CDR1 is SGHRS and CDR2 is YFSETQ. The CDR3 extends over 13 amino acids. V lost 1 base to trimming and J lost 5 bases, with 9 bases between them. As DNA, the CDR3 is TGCGCCAGCAGCTTGTGGCCACAGGAGACCCAGTACTTC. Its protein product is CASSLWPQETQYF.

This clone was seen a single time. The V and J genes are TRBV23-1 and TRBJ2-7, with D perhaps matching TRBD1 (6 bases). TRBV23-1 is designated an ORF whose function remains uncertain. The ends were cut back, 4 bases at V and 1 base at J, with 11 bases in the middle. There are 14 residues in the CDR3. The CDR3: CASSPGTQSYEQYF. CDR3 sequence (DNA): TGCGCCAGCAGTCCGGGGACACAGTCCTACGAGCAGTACTTC.

This rearrangement joins TRBV6-2 or TRBV6-3 to TRBJ2-3, with TRBD1 matching 9 bases. V shed 2 bases, J shed 2 bases, and the junction held 8 bases outside the gene matches. The germline gives CDR1 MNHEY, CDR2 SVGEGT. This CDR3 contains 17 residues. The CDR3 region is CASSYEAGQGFTDTQYF. The CDR3, as DNA: TGTGCCAGCAGTTACGAAGCGGGACAGGGTTTCACAGATACGCAGTATTTT.

The chain joins TRBV19 to TRBJ2-1, with 9 bases that match TRBD2. Germline assignment: CDR1 LNHDA and CDR2 SQIVND (reference sequence). The V gene end was trimmed by 3 bases and the J gene end by 3 bases; junction bases not matched to a gene: 3. This CDR3 is built from 15 residues. CDR3 loop: CASSILAGDYNEQFF. DNA of the CDR3: TGTGCCAGTAGTATTTTAGCGGGAGACTACAATGAGCAGTTCTTC. Using reference TRBV19 and TRBJ2-1 for the parts outside the CDR3, the full variable domain is DGGITQSPKYLFRKEGQNVTLSCEQNLNHDAMYWYRQDPGQGLRLIYYSQIVNDFQKGDIAEGYSVSREKKESFPLTVTSAQKNPTAFYLCASSILAGDYNEQFFGPGTRLTVL.

The chain couples TRBV2 to TRBJ2-5, with D possibly being TRBD1 (5 bases). Germline CDR1 SNHLY, CDR2 FYNNEI. This CDR3 comprises 15 residues. V was trimmed by 5 bases and J by 4 bases, leaving 17 bases between them. This CDR3 is CASSKGPSSLETQYF. In DNA form, the CDR3 reads TGTGCCAGCAGTAAGGGGCCTTCAAGCTTAGAGACCCAGTACTTC.

The chain joins TRBV9 to TRBJ1-2; TRBD1 is a possible D gene (5 bases). Looked up from germline, CDR1 is SGDLS and CDR2 is YYNGEE. V was shortened by 2 bases and J by 4 bases, with 9 bases between the two germline ends. The CDR3 sequence is 13 residues long. CDR3 amino acids: CASSVGAVYGYTF. CDR3 bases: TGTGCCAGCAGCGTTGGGGCGGTCTATGGCTACACCTTC.

This clone was counted a few times. This chain's CDR3 is CASSTVGHLNYGYTF. Here the CDR3 DNA reads TGTGCCAGCAGTACCGTCGGACACCTTAACTATGGCTACACCTTC. J is TRBJ1-2 and V is TRBV28, with a weak D call TRBD1 (5 bases). This CDR3 spans 15 amino acids. V was cut by 5 bases and J by 1 base, with 14 bases left in between. CDR1 MDHEN and CDR2 SYDVKM come from the germline V gene.

The CDR3: CAWRSGGQGTDTQYF. In nucleotides, the CDR3 is TGTGCCTGGAGGTCCGGGGGGCAAGGCACAGATACGCAGTATTTT. The J gene is TRBJ2-3, the V gene TRBV30; D possibly corresponds to TRBD2 (7 bases). V gave up 3 bases and J gave up 1 base, with 14 bases separating them. The germline CDR1 and CDR2 sequences are GTSNPN and SVGIG (reference sequence). This CDR3 is built from 15 residues.

V gene TRBV7-9 combines with J gene TRBJ1-3, with 9 bases matching TRBD1. V lost 5 bases, J lost 4 bases, and 12 bases stayed unmatched. Germline lookup yields CDR1 SEHNR and CDR2 FQNEAQ (reference sequence). The CDR3 runs to 17 residues. The CDR3 DNA follows: TGTGCCAGCAGCGCCCCTCCGGGACAGGGAGCGGGAAACACCATATATTTT. This gives the protein CASSAPPGQGAGNTIYF. Full variable domain (outside the CDR3, taken from reference TRBV7-9 and TRBJ1-3): DTGVSQNPRHKITKRGQNVTFRCDPISEHNRLYWYRQTLGQGPEFLTYFQNEAQLEKSRLLSDRFSAERPKGSFSTLEIQRTEQGDSAMYLCASSAPPGQGAGNTIYFGEGSWLTVV.